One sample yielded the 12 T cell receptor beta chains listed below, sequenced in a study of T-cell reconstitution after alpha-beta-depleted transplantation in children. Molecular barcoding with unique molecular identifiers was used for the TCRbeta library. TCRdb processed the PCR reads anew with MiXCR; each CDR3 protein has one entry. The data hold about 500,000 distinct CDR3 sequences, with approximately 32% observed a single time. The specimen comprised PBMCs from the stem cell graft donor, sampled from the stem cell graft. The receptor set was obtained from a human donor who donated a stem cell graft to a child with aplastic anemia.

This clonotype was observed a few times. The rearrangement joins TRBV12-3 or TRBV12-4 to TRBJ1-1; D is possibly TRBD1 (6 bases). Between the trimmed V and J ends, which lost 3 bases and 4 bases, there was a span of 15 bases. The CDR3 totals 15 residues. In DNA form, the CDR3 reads TGTGCCAGCAGTTTCAAGGGGGAATTGGGCACTGAAGCTTTCTTT. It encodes CASSFKGELGTEAFF.

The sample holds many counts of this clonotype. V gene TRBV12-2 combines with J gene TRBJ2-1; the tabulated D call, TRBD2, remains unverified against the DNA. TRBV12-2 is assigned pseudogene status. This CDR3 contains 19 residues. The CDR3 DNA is TGTGCAAGTCGCTTCGAGGGACTAGCGGGAGGGACCCCCTACAATGAGCAGTTCTTC. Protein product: CASRFEGLAGGTPYNEQFF.

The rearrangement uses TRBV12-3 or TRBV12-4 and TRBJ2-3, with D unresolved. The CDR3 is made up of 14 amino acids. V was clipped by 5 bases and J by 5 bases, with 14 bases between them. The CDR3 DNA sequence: TGTGCCAGCAGTCCTGACCGGGCGAGAGATACGCAGTATTTT. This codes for CASSPDRARDTQYF.

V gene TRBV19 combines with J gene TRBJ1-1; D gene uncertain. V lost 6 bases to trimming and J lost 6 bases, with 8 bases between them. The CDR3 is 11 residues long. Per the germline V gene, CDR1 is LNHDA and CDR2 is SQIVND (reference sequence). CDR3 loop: CASREKAEAFF. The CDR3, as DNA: TGTGCCAGTAGGGAGAAGGCTGAAGCTTTCTTT.

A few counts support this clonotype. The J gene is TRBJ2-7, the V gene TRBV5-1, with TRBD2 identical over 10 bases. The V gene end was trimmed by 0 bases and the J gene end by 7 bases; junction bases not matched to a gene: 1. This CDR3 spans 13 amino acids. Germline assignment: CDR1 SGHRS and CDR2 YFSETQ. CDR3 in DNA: TGCGCCAGCAGCTTGGCTAGCGGGAGTGAGCAGTACGTC. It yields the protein CASSLASGSEQYV.

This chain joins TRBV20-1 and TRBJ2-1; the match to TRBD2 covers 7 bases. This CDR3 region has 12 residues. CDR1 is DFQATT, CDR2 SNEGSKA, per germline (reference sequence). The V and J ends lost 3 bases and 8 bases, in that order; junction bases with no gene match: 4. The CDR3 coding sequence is TGCAGTGCTAGGGAGCGGGGCCATGAGCAGTTCTTC. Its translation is CSARERGHEQFF.

The chain's CDR3 is CASSYRPAGGLYEQYF. CDR3 bases: TGTGCCAGCAGTTACCGTCCAGCGGGAGGCCTTTACGAGCAGTACTTC. The V and J genes are TRBV6-5 and TRBJ2-7; the match to TRBD2 covers 9 bases. Trimming removed 2 bases from V and 4 bases from J; junction bases left unmatched: 9. Germline lookup yields CDR1 MNHEY and CDR2 SVGAGI. This CDR3 is built from 16 residues.

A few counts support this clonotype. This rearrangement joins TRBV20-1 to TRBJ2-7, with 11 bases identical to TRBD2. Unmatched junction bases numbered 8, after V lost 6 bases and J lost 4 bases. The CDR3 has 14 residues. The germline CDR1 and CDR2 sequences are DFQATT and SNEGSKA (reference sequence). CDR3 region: CSAITSGSEYEQYV. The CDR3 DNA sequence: TGCAGTGCGATTACTAGCGGGAGTGAGTACGAGCAGTACGTC.

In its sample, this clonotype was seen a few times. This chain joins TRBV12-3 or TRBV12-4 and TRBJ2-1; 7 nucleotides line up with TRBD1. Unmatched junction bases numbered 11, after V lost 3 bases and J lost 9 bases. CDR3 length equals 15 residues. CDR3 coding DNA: TGTGCCAGCAGTTTTGACGCTTACAGGGGTGGTGAGCAGTTCTTC. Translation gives CASSFDAYRGGEQFF.

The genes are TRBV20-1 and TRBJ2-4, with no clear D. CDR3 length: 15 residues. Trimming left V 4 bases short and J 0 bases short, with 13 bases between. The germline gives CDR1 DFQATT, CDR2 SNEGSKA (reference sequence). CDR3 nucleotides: TGCAGTGCTAACCCCCCGACCGAAGCCAAAAACATTCAGTACTTC. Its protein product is CSANPPTEAKNIQYF.

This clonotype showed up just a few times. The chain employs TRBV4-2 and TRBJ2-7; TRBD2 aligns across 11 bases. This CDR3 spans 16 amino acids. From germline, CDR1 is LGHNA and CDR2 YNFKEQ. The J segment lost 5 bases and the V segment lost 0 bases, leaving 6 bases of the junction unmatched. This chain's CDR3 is CASSQDVTSGRNEQYF. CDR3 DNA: TGTGCCAGCAGCCAAGATGTAACTAGCGGGAGAAACGAGCAGTACTTC.

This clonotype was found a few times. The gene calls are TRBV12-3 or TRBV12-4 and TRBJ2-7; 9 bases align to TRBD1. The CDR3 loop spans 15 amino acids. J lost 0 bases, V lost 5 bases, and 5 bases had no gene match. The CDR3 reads CASSHTGGRSYEQYF. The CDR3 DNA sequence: TGTGCCAGCAGTCATACAGGGGGCCGCTCCTACGAGCAGTACTTC.